These 27 T cell receptor beta chains were all obtained from the same sample, sequenced in a study of cytomegalovirus exposure and HLA in healthy donors. Only in-frame clones appear in the TCRdb table, and some are missing; sequencing was by immunoSEQ multiplex PCR. The table includes 190,000 or so clones, 65% to 90% detected once. The sample was PBMCs. These receptors were obtained from a woman aged 25 to 45 in good health and CMV-seropositive.

The chain employs TRBV27 and TRBJ2-7; D possibly corresponds to TRBD2 (6 bases). The CDR3 sequence is 15 residues long. The germline V and J ends were trimmed by 5 bases and 0 bases, with 14 bases remaining between them. Looked up from germline, CDR1 is MNHEY and CDR2 is SMNVEV (reference sequence). Here the CDR3 DNA reads TGTGCCAGCAGTCCTTTAGCGGAAAACTCCTACGAGCAGTACTTC. It is translated as CASSPLAENSYEQYF.

This sequence joins TRBV28 and TRBJ2-7; 10 positions match TRBD1. Germline V gene lookup returns CDR1 MDHEN and CDR2 SYDVKM. The CDR3 is 16 amino acids. Trimming cost V 5 bases and J 3 bases; bases outside gene matches: 10. The CDR3 coding sequence is TGTGCCAGCAGTCCCCGGGGGACAGGGGCCCACTACGAGCAGTACTTC. Amino acids: CASSPRGTGAHYEQYF.

The chain is built from TRBV5-1 and TRBJ1-1; possibly TRBD1 for D (5 bases). CDR3 length: 14 residues. Germline CDR1 SGHRS, CDR2 YFSETQ. V shed 0 bases and J shed 1 base, with 7 bases lying between them. CDR3 in amino acids: CASSLGQQNTEAFF. Written as DNA, the CDR3 is TGCGCCAGCAGCTTGGGACAGCAGAACACTGAAGCTTTCTTT.

The DNA for the CDR3 is TGTGTATCCGGGGACTTGAACACTGAAGCTTTCTTT. This encodes CVSGDLNTEAFF. This sequence joins TRBV28 and TRBJ1-1; D possibly corresponds to TRBD1 (5 bases). The CDR3 extends over 12 amino acids. CDR1 and CDR2 (germline): MDHEN, SYDVKM.

The rearrangement links TRBV6-1 to TRBJ2-3; 13 bases are a match to TRBD2. The CDR3 has 14 amino acids. V was pared by 7 bases and J by 9 bases, with 7 bases of the junction left unmatched. Germline assignment: CDR1 MNHNS and CDR2 SASEGT. The DNA for the CDR3 is TGTGCCAGCAATTTCGGACTAGCGGGAGAGACGCAGTATTTT. It is translated as CASNFGLAGETQYF.

This clone was counted many times. The identical CDR3 is also encoded by other nucleotide sequences in the sample. The rearrangement links TRBV28 to TRBJ1-1; 8 bases line up with TRBD1. Germline V CDR1 and CDR2: MDHEN, SYDVKM. Losses at the gene ends were 5 bases for V and 8 bases for J; bases not matched to a gene: 4. There are 12 residues in the CDR3. The CDR3 DNA is TGTGCCAGCAGTCGGACAGGGACCGAAGCTTTCTTT. Translated, it gives CASSRTGTEAFF.

The rearrangement uses TRBV7-8 and TRBJ1-1, with D uncertain. The CDR3 is 12 residues long. Trimming cost V 1 base and J 10 bases, with 10 bases left between them. CDR1 is SGHVS, CDR2 FQNEAQ, per germline. The CDR3: CASSLGDKAAFF. The CDR3 coding sequence is TGTGCCAGCAGCTTAGGAGACAAGGCAGCTTTCTTT.

This chain links TRBV5-6 with TRBJ2-1; 11 bases are a match to TRBD1. From germline, CDR1 is SGHDT and CDR2 YYEEEE. The CDR3 is 16 amino acids. V lost 3 bases and J lost 6; bases outside the gene matches: 8. CDR3 sequence reads: CASSSLRDRGGNEQFF. CDR3 coding DNA: TGTGCCAGCAGCTCGCTACGGGACAGGGGGGGCAATGAGCAGTTCTTC. Looking up the rest from reference TRBV5-6 and TRBJ2-1 gives the full variable domain: DAGVTQSPTHLIKTRGQQVTLRCSPKSGHDTVSWYQQALGQGPQFIFQYYEEEERQRGNFPDRFSGHQFPNYSSELNVNALLLGDSALYLCASSSLRDRGGNEQFFGPGTRLTVL.

For the CDR3, the DNA is TGTGCCAGCAAACCACGACAGACAGGGGACTATGGCTACACCTTC. Its translation: CASKPRQTGDYGYTF. This chain uses TRBV6-5 with TRBJ1-2; 8 nucleotides align to TRBD1. Per the germline V gene, CDR1 is MNHEY and CDR2 is SVGAGI. Trimming took 7 bases from V and 3 from J; bases not matched to a gene: 10. There are 15 residues in the CDR3.

The chain links TRBV7-9 to TRBJ2-7; weak D call: TRBD2 (5 bases). The germline V gene has CDR1 SEHNR and CDR2 FQNEAQ (reference sequence). The CDR3 is 12 residues long. The V end lost 5 bases, the J end lost 3 bases, and 8 bases lay between the germline ends. CDR3 sequence reads: CASSRTFYEQYF. The CDR3, as DNA: TGTGCCAGCAGCCGGACTTTCTACGAGCAGTACTTC.

This chain connects TRBV6-5 to TRBJ1-2, with TRBD1 matching 8 bases. The CDR3 spans 15 residues. Germline V gene lookup returns CDR1 MNHEY and CDR2 SVGAGI. V trimming: 5 bases; J trimming: 8 bases; junction bases outside the gene matches: 13. DNA of the CDR3: TGTGCCAGCAGTGGGCAGGGGGCGCTTCGGAAGGGCTACACCTTC. Its translation: CASSGQGALRKGYTF.

The chain uses TRBV19 and TRBJ2-7; D remains unclear. This CDR3 is built from 14 residues. Germline values: CDR1 LNHDA, CDR2 SQIVND (reference sequence). Trimming took 1 base from V and 0 from J, leaving 7 bases between them. CDR3 in DNA: TGTGCCAGTAGTATAGGGTCGGGCTCCTACGAGCAGTACTTC. This codes for CASSIGSGSYEQYF.

The genes are TRBV29-1 and TRBJ2-5, with a weak D call TRBD2 (6 bases). Germline V gives CDR1 SQVTM, CDR2 ANQGSEA. Between the trimmed V and J ends, which lost 2 bases and 3 bases, there was a span of 16 bases. This CDR3 has 15 residues. The CDR3 loop reads CSVESHGGDEETQYF. CDR3 sequence (DNA): TGCAGCGTTGAATCCCACGGAGGGGATGAAGAGACCCAGTACTTC.

The genes are TRBV7-2 and TRBJ1-1; D is undetermined. The CDR3 loop spans 15 amino acids. CDR1 and CDR2 (germline): SGHTA, FQGNSA. Trimming stripped 5 bases from V and 0 bases from J, with 13 bases between. The CDR3 is CASSPRELMNTEAFF. The DNA for the CDR3 is TGTGCCAGCAGCCCGCGGGAGCTTATGAACACTGAAGCTTTCTTT. The full variable domain, rest sourced from reference TRBV7-2 and TRBJ1-1, is GAGVSQSPSNKVTEKGKDVELRCDPISGHTALYWYRQSLGQGLEFLIYFQGNSAPDKSGLPSDRFSAERTGGSVSTLTIQRTQQEDSAVYLCASSPRELMNTEAFFGQGTRLTVV.

V usage is TRBV30 and J usage is TRBJ2-1; weak D call: TRBD1 (6 bases). Germline CDR1 reads GTSNPN; CDR2 reads SVGIG (reference sequence). The CDR3 runs 12 residues. V was clipped by 3 bases and J by 8 bases, with 11 bases between them. CDR3 loop: CAWRASGDEQFF. For the CDR3, the DNA is TGTGCCTGGAGAGCATCAGGGGATGAGCAGTTCTTC.

The rearrangement links TRBV6-1 to TRBJ1-1; D remains unclear. The V and J ends lost 2 bases and 1 base respectively, with 11 bases between them. Looked up from germline, CDR1 is MNHNS and CDR2 is SASEGT. CDR3 length: 15 residues. The DNA for the CDR3 is TGTGCCAGCAGTGAAAAATTGTCGGGGAACACTGAAGCTTTCTTT. Its translation is CASSEKLSGNTEAFF.

Only a few counts were recorded for this clone. V and J are TRBV6-5 and TRBJ2-7, with D possibly TRBD1 on 6 matching bases. Germline V gene lookup returns CDR1 MNHEY and CDR2 SVGAGI. There are 14 residues in the CDR3. The ends were cut back, 2 bases at V and 7 bases at J, with 15 bases in the middle. CDR3: CASSYDQGSQEQYF. For the CDR3, the DNA is TGTGCCAGCAGTTACGACCAGGGGTCACAAGAGCAGTACTTC.

This clone was observed once. The rearrangement uses TRBV2 and TRBJ1-1, with no clear D. V shed 3 bases and J shed 5 bases, with 7 bases lying between them. The CDR3 extends over 12 amino acids. The germline V gene encodes CDR1 SNHLY and CDR2 FYNNEI. The CDR3 spells CASSDDRTEAFF. The DNA for the CDR3 is TGTGCCAGCAGTGATGATCGGACTGAAGCTTTCTTT.

A remark on this clone: Other DNA variants within this sample encode the same CDR3. The DNA for the CDR3 is TGCAGCGTTGGGGCAGGGGGTCAAGAGACCCAGTACTTC. Translated, it gives CSVGAGGQETQYF. The chain couples TRBV29-1 to TRBJ2-5, with TRBD1 identical over 7 bases. After removal of 4 bases from V and 2 bases from J, the junction contained 4 bases not matched to a gene. The CDR3 runs to 13 residues. Per the germline V gene, CDR1 is SQVTM and CDR2 is ANQGSEA.

This chain connects TRBV6-6 to TRBJ1-1; D gene uncertain. Germline V lookup: CDR1 MNHNY, CDR2 SVGAGI (reference sequence). CDR3 length equals 13 residues. The ends were cut back, 5 bases at V and 0 bases at J, with 7 bases in the middle. CDR3 sequence: CASSREMNTEAFF. The CDR3, as DNA: TGTGCCAGCAGTCGGGAGATGAACACTGAAGCTTTCTTT.

The table lists this clone with a few counts. V gene TRBV18 combines with J gene TRBJ2-3; D ambiguous. This CDR3 has 15 residues. CDR1 and CDR2 from the germline V gene are KGHSH and LQKENI. The V and J ends lost 3 bases and 0 bases respectively, with 10 bases between them. The CDR3 reads CASSPTIRSTDTQYF. The CDR3 DNA follows: TGTGCCAGCTCACCGACCATCAGGAGCACAGATACGCAGTATTTT.

V usage is TRBV7-9 and J usage is TRBJ2-7; D may be TRBD1 (6 bases). The V end was cut by 6 bases, the J end by 5 bases, with 8 bases between. Looked up from germline, CDR1 is SEHNR and CDR2 is FQNEAQ (reference sequence). This CDR3 is built from 11 residues. The CDR3 protein is CASSTGNEQYF. The DNA of the CDR3 is TGTGCCAGCAGTACAGGGAACGAGCAGTACTTC.

There are a few counts of this clone. This rearrangement joins TRBV7-9 to TRBJ2-4, with 10 bases aligning to TRBD2. The germline CDR1 and CDR2 sequences are SEHNR and FQNEAQ (reference sequence). The V and J ends lost 4 bases and 7 bases, in that order; junction bases with no gene match: 10. CDR3 size: 16 residues. The DNA of the CDR3 is TGTGCCAGCAGCTACGAAAGGACTAGCGGAAGTAACATTCAGTACTTC. The encoded protein is CASSYERTSGSNIQYF.

J is TRBJ2-1 and V is TRBV28, with D perhaps TRBD2 (6 bases). The CDR3 is 18 amino acids. Trimming left V 3 bases short and J 1 base short, with 19 bases between. CDR1 and CDR2 (germline): MDHEN, SYDVKM. The CDR3 loop reads CASSFSPNLAFSYNEQFF. CDR3 sequence (DNA): TGTGCCAGCAGTTTCTCCCCTAATCTAGCGTTTTCCTACAATGAGCAGTTCTTC.

V gene TRBV27 combines with J gene TRBJ2-7, with D perhaps matching TRBD1 (6 bases). The CDR3 is 16 amino acids. Trimming left V 2 bases short and J 0 bases short, with 14 bases between. In germline, CDR1 is MNHEY, CDR2 SMNVEV (reference sequence). This CDR3 reads CASSLGGSGVSYEQYF. CDR3 in DNA: TGTGCCAGCAGTTTAGGTGGTTCAGGGGTCTCCTACGAGCAGTACTTC.

The chain uses TRBV5-6 and TRBJ1-2; D is unclear. Germline loops: CDR1 SGHDT, CDR2 YYEEEE. The CDR3 runs to 13 residues. Trimming cost V 5 bases and J 9 bases, with 17 bases left between them. The CDR3 here is CASSRRDSGSYTF. The CDR3 DNA sequence: TGTGCCAGCAGTAGGCGAGACTCGGGGAGCTACACCTTC.

The rearrangement links TRBV9 to TRBJ2-3; 7 nucleotides line up with TRBD2. After removal of 4 bases from V and 3 bases from J, the junction contained 11 bases not matched to a gene. Germline V gene lookup returns CDR1 SGDLS and CDR2 YYNGEE. The CDR3 spans 16 residues. CDR3 DNA sequence: TGTGCCAGCAGCCCCCTCGGGGGAGGGGTGACAGATACGCAGTATTTT. It is translated as CASSPLGGGVTDTQYF.